This T cell receptor beta chain appears in the sequencing data of a study of OX40 agonist ivuxolimab in advanced cancers. Points from the study as a whole: Nonresponders, in some cases, also had low normalized T-cell clonal expansion.

The CDR3 is 16 amino acids. Germline V gene sequence: CDR1 LNHDA, CDR2 SQIVND (reference sequence). The V gene end was trimmed by 4 bases and the J gene end by 7 bases; junction bases not matched to a gene: 7. Assay: immunoSEQ multiplex PCR; the TCRdb copy retains only in-frame clones and omits some. The table includes approximately 66,000 clones, about 91% detected once. Points on this clone: Antigen specificity is unknown.

This clonotype originated in an adult with an advanced solid tumor such as melanoma, head and neck, liver or kidney cancer. V is TRBV19 and J is TRBJ1-6; the match to TRBD1 covers 10 bases. The source was CD4+ or CD8+ T cells sorted from blood, collected in a trial of the OX40 agonist ivuxolimab. The CDR3 spells CASSTLPGQGNSPLHF. CDR3 DNA sequence: TGTGCCAGTAGTACCCTCCCGGGACAGGGGAATTCACCCCTCCACTTT.